This TCR beta chain appears in the sequencing data of a study of T cells in Graves' hyperthyroidism and ophthalmopathy. This clonotype was counted many times. A patient was excluded if there was uncontrolled infection, other autoimmune disease, pregnancy or lactation. The TCR beta CDR3 regions underwent amplification using RNA transcripts as the source. Initially, a first-round RT-PCR of the TCR CDR3 employed the HTBI primer set. TCRdb called the multiplex PCR reads again in MiXCR, with one record for every CDR3 protein. The sample includes under 350,000 distinct CDR3 sequences, around 13% seen only once; the top ten take almost 35%. Per germline, CDR1 MGHDK and CDR2 SYGVNS. Trimming pared 0 bases from V and 9 bases from J, leaving 12 bases between. The CDR3 extends over 15 amino acids.

The rearrangement links TRBV25-1 to TRBJ1-6; D is uncertain. The TCR originated in a woman between 40 and 50 years old with Graves' ophthalmopathy. The sample taken for sequencing was blood. CDR3 residues: CASSEYKGSGSPLHF. CDR3 nucleotide sequence: TGTGCCAGCAGTGAATATAAAGGGTCTGGTTCACCCCTCCACTTT.